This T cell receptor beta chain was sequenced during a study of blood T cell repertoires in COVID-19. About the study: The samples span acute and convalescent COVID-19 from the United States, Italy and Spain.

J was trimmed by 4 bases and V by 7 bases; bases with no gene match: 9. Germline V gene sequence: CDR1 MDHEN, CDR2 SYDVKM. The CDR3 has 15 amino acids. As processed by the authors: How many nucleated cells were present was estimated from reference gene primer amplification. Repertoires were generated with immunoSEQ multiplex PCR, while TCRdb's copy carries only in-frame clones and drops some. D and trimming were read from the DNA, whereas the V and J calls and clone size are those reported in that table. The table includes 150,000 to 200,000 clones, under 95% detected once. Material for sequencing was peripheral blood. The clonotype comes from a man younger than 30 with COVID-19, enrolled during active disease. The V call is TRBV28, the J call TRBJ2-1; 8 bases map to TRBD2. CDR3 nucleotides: TGTGCCAGCACCCTGCCGCGGGGGGTATACAATGAGCAGTTCTTC. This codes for CASTLPRGVYNEQFF.